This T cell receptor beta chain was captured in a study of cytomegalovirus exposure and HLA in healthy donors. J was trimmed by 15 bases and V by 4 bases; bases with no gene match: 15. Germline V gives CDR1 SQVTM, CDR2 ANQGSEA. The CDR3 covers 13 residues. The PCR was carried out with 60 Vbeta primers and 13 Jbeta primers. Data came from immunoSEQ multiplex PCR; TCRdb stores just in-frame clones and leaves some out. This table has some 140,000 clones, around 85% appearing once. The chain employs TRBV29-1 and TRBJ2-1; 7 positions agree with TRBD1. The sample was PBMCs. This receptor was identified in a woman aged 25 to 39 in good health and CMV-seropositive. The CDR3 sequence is CSVGSLTTGDGFF. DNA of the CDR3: TGCAGCGTTGGTTCCTTAACAACAGGGGACGGGTTCTTC.